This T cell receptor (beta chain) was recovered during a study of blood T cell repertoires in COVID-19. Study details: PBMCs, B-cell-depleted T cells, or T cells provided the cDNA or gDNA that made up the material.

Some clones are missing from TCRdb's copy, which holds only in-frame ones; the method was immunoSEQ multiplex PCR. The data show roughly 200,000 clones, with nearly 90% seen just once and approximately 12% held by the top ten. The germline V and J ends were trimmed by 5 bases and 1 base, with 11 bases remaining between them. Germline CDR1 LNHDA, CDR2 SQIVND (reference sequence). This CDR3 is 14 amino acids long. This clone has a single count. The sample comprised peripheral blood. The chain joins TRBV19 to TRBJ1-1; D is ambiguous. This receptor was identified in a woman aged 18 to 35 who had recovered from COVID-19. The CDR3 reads CASSGLRGNTEAFF. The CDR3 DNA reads TGTGCCAGTAGTGGCCTACGGGGGAACACTGAAGCTTTCTTT.